This TCR beta chain was obtained from a study of molecular identifiers for immune sequencing clone quantification. Study-level points and caveats: Spiked Jurkat TCR RNA equivalent to one cell reportedly surfaced among roughly 1 million naive cells. The share of molecules held by clones above 20 RNA copies was over 98% in effector cells and under 1% in naive cells.

Previously reported methods and listed TCR primers produced the bulk TCR libraries. TCRdb used MiXCR to reprocess the PCR reads, holding one entry per CDR3 protein. The sample records about 35,000 distinct CDR3 sequences, 19% being singletons. The V end lost 3 bases, the J end lost 4 bases, and 14 bases lay between the germline ends. CDR1 and CDR2 (germline): SGHVS, FNYEAQ. This CDR3 has 15 residues. Sorting defined naive CD8 T cells as CD8+CD4-CCR7+CD45RA+. The sample holds many counts of this clonotype. Its cognate antigen is unknown. V is TRBV7-6 and J is TRBJ2-3; D is unclear. The sequence derives from a human donor in good health. Some libraries in this study had Jurkat cell RNA spiked in. Sequencing input: naive CD8+ T cells from blood, with Jurkat cell RNA spiked in. Indicated subset: FACS-sorted CD8+CD4-CCR7+CD45RA+ naive T cells. CDR3 DNA: TGTGCCAGCAGCTTTGGTGGCTTAATGCCAGATACGCAGTATTTT. It specifies CASSFGGLMPDTQYF.